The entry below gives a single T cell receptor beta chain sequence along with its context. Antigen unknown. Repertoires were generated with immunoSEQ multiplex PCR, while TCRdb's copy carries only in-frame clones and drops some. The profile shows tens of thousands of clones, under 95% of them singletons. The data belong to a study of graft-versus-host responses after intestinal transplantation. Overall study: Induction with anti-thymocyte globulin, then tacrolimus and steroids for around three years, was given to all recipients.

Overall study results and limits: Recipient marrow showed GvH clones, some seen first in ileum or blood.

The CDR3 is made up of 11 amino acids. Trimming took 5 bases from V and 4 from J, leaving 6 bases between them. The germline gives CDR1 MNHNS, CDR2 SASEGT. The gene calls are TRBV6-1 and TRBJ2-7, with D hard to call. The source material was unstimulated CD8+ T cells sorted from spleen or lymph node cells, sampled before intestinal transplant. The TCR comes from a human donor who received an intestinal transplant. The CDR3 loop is CASSYEYEQYF. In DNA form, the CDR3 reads TGTGCCAGCAGTTACGAGTACGAGCAGTACTTC.